The 2 T cell receptor beta chains below were found in one sample sequenced in a study of blood T cell repertoires in COVID-19 (dated by TCRdb to 2018 to 2020). Libraries were constructed by the immunoSEQ multiplex PCR assay. Entries here come from immuneACCESS through TCRdb and include only in-frame sequences with V and J called. Some clones fail to appear in such tables; in the studies checked, an unresolved V gene covers under half of the shortfall, and the cause of the remainder is unknown. The sample table contains roughly 120,000 clones; only one count was recorded for 76% of them. More than 3.5% of the sample goes to the ten largest clones. Sequenced sample: peripheral blood. The receptors stem from a woman aged 80 or over with acute or convalescent COVID-19.

Only one count was recorded for this clone. The chain has TRBV5-1 and TRBJ1-6, with D perhaps TRBD1 (6 bases). The CDR3 covers 17 residues. Per germline, CDR1 SGHRS and CDR2 YFSETQ. The V gene lost 0 bases and the J gene lost 2 bases, with 12 bases spanning the gap. The CDR3 region has the DNA TGCGCCAGCAGCTTGGGTGCCAGGGGCGCCTATAATTCACCCCTCCACTTT. This codes for CASSLGARGAYNSPLHF.

A single count supports this clone. This sequence joins TRBV5-4 and TRBJ1-1, with D tentatively TRBD1 (5 bases). From germline, CDR1 is SGHNT and CDR2 YYREEE (reference sequence). The germline V and J ends were trimmed by 2 bases and 0 bases, with 8 bases remaining between them. The CDR3 loop spans 14 amino acids. CDR3 sequence: CASSLDSMNTEAFF. In DNA, the CDR3 is TGTGCCAGCAGCTTAGACAGCATGAACACTGAAGCTTTCTTT. Filled out from reference TRBV5-4 and TRBJ1-1, the complete variable domain reads ETGVTQSPTHLIKTRGQQVTLRCSSQSGHNTVSWYQQALGQGPQFIFQYYREEENGRGNFPPRFSGLQFPNYSSELNVNALELDDSALYLCASSLDSMNTEAFFGQGTRLTVV.